This entry concerns a single T cell receptor (beta chain). It has no known antigen specificity. Nothing much larger sits one base from this clone, and base qualities are not available. TCR beta CDR3 regions were amplified from RNA transcripts for repertoire sequencing. A first-round RT-PCR used HTBI primers with the Qiagen OneStep RT-PCR kit, followed by a second-round multiplex PCR, size selection and purification. Libraries were sequenced paired-end with 100 bp reads on an Illumina HiSeq2000. From the authors' description of their analysis: SOAPnuke was used for read processing, and reads with adapters, uncalled bases, a mean Phred below 15, or no exact constant-primer or identifier match were discarded. High-quality paired reads were merged with COPE v1.2.5. Clonotypes were defined as unique nucleotide sequences and were aligned to IMGT TRB V, D and J references using MiTCR v1.1. The analysis was limited to V-J combinations with a frequency above 0.0001, which together covered about 99% of the repertoires. A TCR clonal expansion and chaos score per V-J combination was defined as the ratio of F50 clonal expansion to chaos observed in the TCRdist matrix. Features were reduced by Welch's t-statistics and random forest to around 13 V-J combinations, which fed a naive Bayes classifier. The Morisita-Horn index was used to measure how similar the thyroid and blood repertoires were. The raw public reads went through TCRdb reprocessing: fastp at Q25, MiXCR clone calling, in-frame beta chains kept. CDR3 protein sequences are deduplicated, and each keeps its most common genes and DNA. It is TCRdb's table, rather than the study itself, that gives the V and J calls and clone size. Across this sample there are 1 million to 1.3 million distinct CDR3 sequences, with roughly 35% seen only once. Jointly, the top ten make up more than 9.5% of the sample.

Hyperthyroidism patients were newly diagnosed, with disease duration under 2 months, and aged 18 to 65 years. Patients with other autoimmune diseases, uncontrolled infections, pregnancy or lactation were excluded. Clinical symptoms, serum thyroxine, TRAb, thyroid ultrasound and orbital computed tomography were used for diagnosis. Trizol reagent was used to extract the total RNA, and its quality was then checked on an Agilent 2100 Bioanalyzer. The entry originates in a study of Graves' ophthalmopathy and Graves' hyperthyroidism listed by TCRdb under 2018. The study in broad terms: Hyperthyroidism was defined as stable when no progression to ophthalmopathy occurred within 18 months of follow-up. The study used TCR beta repertoire signatures to distinguish Graves' ophthalmopathy from Graves' hyperthyroidism and to predict progression to ophthalmopathy. In total, around 140 blood samples were TCR-sequenced: approximately 42 ophthalmopathy, roughly 77 hyperthyroidism and 17 hyperthyroidism-to-ophthalmopathy patients. To explore V-J signatures distinguishing ophthalmopathy from hyperthyroidism, a discovery set of under 110 patients (roughly 45 ophthalmopathy, about 57 stable hyperthyroidism) was enrolled. An independent validation cohort comprised fewer than 20 hyperthyroidism patients and 15 to 17 patients who later progressed from hyperthyroidism to ophthalmopathy. In about six hyperthyroidism patients, the T-cell repertoires found in thyroid tissue were compared with those found in blood. Following sample collection, hyperthyroidism patients were given methimazole at a starting dose of 30 mg daily, and ophthalmopathy patients were given high-dose intravenous methylprednisolone. What the study reported, not specific to this receptor: In cross-validation, the 13-signature model distinguished ophthalmopathy from stable hyperthyroidism with around 90% sensitivity and around 83% specificity, while in the test set the corresponding values were about 79% and 69%. In validation, the model predicted ophthalmopathy progression with about 70% sensitivity and 72% to 80% specificity; some 13 predicted patients were CT-confirmed with GO in a median of around 6.5 months. Most expanded thyroid clonotypes with frequency above 0.001 were also detected in blood, suggesting blood repertoires may reflect the thyroid immune response. No statistical method was used to predetermine the sample size, and group allocation was not hidden from the investigators.

The receptor comes from an adult man with Graves' hyperthyroidism. Sequencing used peripheral blood or thyroid tissue (not recorded which).

The CDR3 amino acid sequence is: CASRDGGRTEQYF. Here is the DNA: TGTGCCAGTCGGGATGGTGGGAGGACCGAGCAGTACTTC. The V and J genes are TRBV6-6 and TRBJ2-7; a tentative D match to TRBD2 spans 6 bases. As encoded in the germline V gene (reference sequence), CDR1 is MNHNY while CDR2 is SVGAGI. From its cysteine to its phenylalanine, the CDR3 spans 13 amino acids. Kept here is only the CDR3 DNA, which spans 39 bases and is read in frame from base 1. V loses 9 bases, J loses 6 bases, and the germline ends lie 18 bases apart.